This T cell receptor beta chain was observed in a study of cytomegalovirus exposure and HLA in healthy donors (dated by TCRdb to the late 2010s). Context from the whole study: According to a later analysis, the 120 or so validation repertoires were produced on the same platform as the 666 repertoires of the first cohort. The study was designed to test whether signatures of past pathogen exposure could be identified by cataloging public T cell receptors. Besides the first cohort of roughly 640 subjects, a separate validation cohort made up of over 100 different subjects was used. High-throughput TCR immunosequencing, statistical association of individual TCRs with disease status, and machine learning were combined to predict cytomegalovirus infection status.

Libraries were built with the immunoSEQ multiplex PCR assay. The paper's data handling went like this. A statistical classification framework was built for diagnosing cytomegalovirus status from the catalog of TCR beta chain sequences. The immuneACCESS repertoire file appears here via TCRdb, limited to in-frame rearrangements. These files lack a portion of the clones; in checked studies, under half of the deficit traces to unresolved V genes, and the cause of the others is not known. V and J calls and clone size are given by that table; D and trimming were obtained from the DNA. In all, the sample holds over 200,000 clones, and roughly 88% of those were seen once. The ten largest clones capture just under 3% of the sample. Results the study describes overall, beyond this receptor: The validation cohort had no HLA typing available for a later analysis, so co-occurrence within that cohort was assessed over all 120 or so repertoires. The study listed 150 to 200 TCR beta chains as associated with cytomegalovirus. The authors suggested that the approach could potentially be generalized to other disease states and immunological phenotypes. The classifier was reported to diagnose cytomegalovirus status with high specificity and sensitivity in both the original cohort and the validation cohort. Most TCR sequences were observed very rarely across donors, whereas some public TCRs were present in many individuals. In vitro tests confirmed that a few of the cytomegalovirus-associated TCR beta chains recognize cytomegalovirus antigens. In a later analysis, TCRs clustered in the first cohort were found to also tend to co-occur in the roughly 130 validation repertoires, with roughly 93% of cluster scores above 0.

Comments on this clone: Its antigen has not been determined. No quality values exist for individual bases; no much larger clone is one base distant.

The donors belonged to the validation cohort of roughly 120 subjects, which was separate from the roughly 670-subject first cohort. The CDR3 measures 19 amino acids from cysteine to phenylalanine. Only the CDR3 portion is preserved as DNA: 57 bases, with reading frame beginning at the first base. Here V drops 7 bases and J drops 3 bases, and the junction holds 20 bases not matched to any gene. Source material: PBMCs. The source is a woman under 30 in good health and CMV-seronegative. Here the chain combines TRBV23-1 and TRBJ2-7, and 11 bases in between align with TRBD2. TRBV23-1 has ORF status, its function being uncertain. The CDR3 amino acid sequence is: CASKSLKGLTSGNRYEQYF. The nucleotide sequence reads TGCGCCAGCAAATCCCTTAAGGGATTGACTAGCGGGAATCGCTACGAGCAGTACTTC.